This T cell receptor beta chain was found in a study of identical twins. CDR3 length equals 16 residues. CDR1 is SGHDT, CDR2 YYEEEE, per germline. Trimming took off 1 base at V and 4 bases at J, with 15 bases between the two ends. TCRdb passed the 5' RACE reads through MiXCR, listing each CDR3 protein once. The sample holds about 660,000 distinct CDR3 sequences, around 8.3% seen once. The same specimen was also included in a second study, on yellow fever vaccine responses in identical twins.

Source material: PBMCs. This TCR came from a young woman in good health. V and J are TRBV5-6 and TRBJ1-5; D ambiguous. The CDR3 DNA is TGTGCCAGCAGCTTGCGGTCCACCTTGAGGAATCAGCCCCAGCATTTT. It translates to CASSLRSTLRNQPQHF.